These 29 T cell receptor beta chains were sequenced from one sample in a study of blood T cell repertoires in COVID-19. Profiling relied on immunoSEQ multiplex PCR, and the TCRdb table lists in-frame clones only, not all of them. The data hold hundreds of thousands of clones, with around 89% observed a single time. The sequenced material came from peripheral blood. The receptors derive from a woman between 18 and 29 years old with acute or convalescent COVID-19.

The chain combines TRBV6-1 with TRBJ2-7, with D tentatively TRBD1 (6 bases). V was cut by 1 base and J by 5 bases, with 12 bases left in between. CDR1 and CDR2 (germline): MNHNS, SASEGT. The length of the CDR3 is 14 residues. Here the CDR3 reads CASSEDRELDEQYF. The CDR3 DNA reads as TGTGCCAGCAGTGAAGACAGGGAGTTGGACGAGCAGTACTTC.

The chain links TRBV3-1 (or the pseudogene TRBV3-2) to TRBJ2-7; 9 positions agree with TRBD2. This CDR3 has 15 amino acids. Germline-derived CDR1 and CDR2 are LGHDT and YNNKEL (reference sequence). After removal of 3 bases from V and 2 bases from J, the junction contained 5 bases not matched to a gene. The CDR3 DNA reads as TGTGCCAGCAGCCAGGTGGCGGGGGGGCCCTACGAGCAGTACTTC. Translating it yields CASSQVAGGPYEQYF.

In the case of this clone: The sample contains more than one DNA sequence encoding this CDR3. The chain couples TRBV27 to TRBJ1-1; D is undetermined. The CDR3 is 14 residues long. Trimming took 0 bases from V and 1 from J, leaving 6 bases between them. CDR1 is MNHEY, CDR2 SMNVEV, per germline (reference sequence). The CDR3 is CASSLSAGNTEAFF. The CDR3 DNA is TGTGCCAGCAGTTTATCAGCAGGGAACACTGAAGCTTTCTTT.

To note about this clone: Other DNA sequences from this sample encode an identical CDR3 as well. J is TRBJ2-1 and V is TRBV4-3, with 11 bases identical to TRBD2. The CDR3 is 16 residues long. V shed 1 base, J shed 4 bases, and the junction held 3 bases outside the gene matches. Germline-derived CDR1 and CDR2 are LGHNA and YSLEER. CDR3 protein: CASSQGASGGYNEQFF. The CDR3 DNA reads as TGCGCCAGCAGCCAAGGGGCTAGCGGGGGGTACAATGAGCAGTTCTTC.

The chain uses TRBV5-1 and TRBJ1-4; the D is unclear. The length of the CDR3 is 12 residues. CDR1 and CDR2 from the germline V gene are SGHRS and YFSETQ. V was shortened by 0 bases and J by 7 bases, with 4 bases between the two germline ends. CDR3 nucleotides: TGCGCCAGCAGCTTGGATCGTGAAAAACTGTTTTTT. Translating it yields CASSLDREKLFF.

This clone was found once. The rearrangement links TRBV28 to TRBJ2-7; 11 nucleotides line up with TRBD1. The CDR3 contains 15 residues. Germline CDR1 and CDR2: MDHEN and SYDVKM. With V trimmed by 3 bases and J by 7 bases, 8 bases remained unmatched. The CDR3 is CASSFSGQGAGEQYF. The CDR3 DNA is TGTGCCAGCAGTTTTTCCGGACAGGGGGCGGGGGAGCAGTACTTC.

The chain joins TRBV6-1 to TRBJ2-1, with 7 bases fitting TRBD1. The germline gives CDR1 MNHNS, CDR2 SASEGT. The CDR3 totals 15 residues. The ends lost 3 bases at V and 6 bases at J; junction bases unmatched: 8. The CDR3 protein is CASSETPQGVNEQFF. CDR3 coding DNA: TGTGCCAGCAGTGAGACCCCTCAGGGGGTCAATGAGCAGTTCTTC.

This clone was counted once. This chain links TRBV10-3 with TRBJ2-7; TRBD2 matches 9 bases. Germline assignment: CDR1 ENHRY and CDR2 SYGVKD. CDR3 size: 15 residues. V dropped 0 bases and J dropped 6; count of bases not matched to a gene: 6. CDR3 residues: CAISESAGGLGEQYF. The CDR3, as DNA: TGTGCCATCAGTGAGTCCGCGGGGGGGCTGGGCGAGCAGTACTTC.

This clone has only one observation. This chain links TRBV25-1 with TRBJ1-3; D ambiguous. Germline V gene sequence: CDR1 MGHDK, CDR2 SYGVNS. The CDR3 totals 16 residues. Between the trimmed V and J ends, which lost 1 base and 3 bases, there was a span of 13 bases. CDR3 nucleotide sequence: TGTGCCAGCAGTGAATGGAACCTCGAGGGTGGAAACACCATATATTTT. Translating it yields CASSEWNLEGGNTIYF.

In regard to this clone: Other nucleotide sequences from this sample produce the same CDR3. V and J are TRBV5-4 and TRBJ1-1, with 8 nucleotides matching TRBD1. The CDR3 totals 14 residues. The V and J ends lost 4 bases and 3 bases, in that order; junction bases with no gene match: 5. Germline assignment: CDR1 SGHNT and CDR2 YYREEE (reference sequence). CDR3 DNA: TGTGCCAGCAGCCAAGGACAGGGCGACACTGAAGCTTTCTTT. Encoded protein: CASSQGQGDTEAFF.

The J gene is TRBJ1-2, the V gene TRBV7-8; no reliable D call. Trimming pared 4 bases from V and 8 bases from J, leaving 17 bases between. Germline V gene lookup returns CDR1 SGHVS and CDR2 FQNEAQ. This CDR3 spans 14 amino acids. The CDR3 sequence: CASSSLSSVSGYTF. CDR3 coding DNA: TGTGCCAGCAGCTCCCTGTCGTCGGTCTCGGGCTACACCTTC.

This chain joins TRBV7-3 and TRBJ2-2; TRBD2 aligns across 8 bases. This CDR3 is 15 amino acids long. CDR1 is SGHTA, CDR2 FQGTGA, per germline. J gave up 6 bases and V 5 bases, and 8 bases lay outside the gene matches. CDR3 sequence (DNA): TGTGCCAGCAGCCCCCGCGGGGGGCCGGCCGGGGAGCTGTTTTTT. Protein sequence: CASSPRGGPAGELFF. Using reference TRBV7-3 and TRBJ2-2 for the parts outside the CDR3, the full variable domain is GAGVSQTPSNKVTEKGKYVELRCDPISGHTALYWYRQSLGQGPEFLIYFQGTGAADDSGLPNDRFFAVRPEGSVSTLKIQRTERGDSAVYLCASSPRGGPAGELFFGEGSRLTVL.

This rearrangement joins TRBV27 to TRBJ1-3; TRBD1 agrees at 7 bases. V lost 5 bases and J lost 0; bases outside the gene matches: 4. This CDR3 has 15 amino acids. Germline V lookup: CDR1 MNHEY, CDR2 SMNVEV (reference sequence). The CDR3 spells CASSDRASSGNTIYF. The CDR3 DNA is TGTGCCAGCAGTGACAGGGCGAGCTCTGGAAACACCATATATTTT.

The J gene is TRBJ1-2, the V gene TRBV5-1; D gene ambiguous. CDR1 is SGHRS and CDR2 is YFSETQ in the germline V gene. V was cut by 4 bases and J by 2 bases, with 9 bases left in between. CDR3 length equals 13 residues. The CDR3, as DNA: TGCGCCAGCAGCGCACAGCTAAACTATGGCTACACCTTC. This gives the protein CASSAQLNYGYTF. Looking up the rest from reference TRBV5-1 and TRBJ1-2 gives the full variable domain: KAGVTQTPRYLIKTRGQQVTLSCSPISGHRSVSWYQQTPGQGLQFLFEYFSETQRNKGNFPGRFSGRQFSNSRSEMNVSTLELGDSALYLCASSAQLNYGYTFGSGTRLTVV.

V gene TRBV7-3 combines with J gene TRBJ1-2, with D uncertain. CDR3 length: 17 residues. The germline V gene has CDR1 SGHTA and CDR2 FQGTGA. The V gene lost 5 bases and the J gene lost 0 bases, with 19 bases spanning the gap. The CDR3 spells CASSPPSQLLANYGYTF. CDR3 nucleotides: TGTGCCAGCAGCCCCCCCTCGCAGTTACTAGCTAACTATGGCTACACCTTC.

The rearrangement uses TRBV25-1 and TRBJ2-7; D may be TRBD1 (6 bases). This CDR3 comprises 14 residues. Per germline, CDR1 MGHDK and CDR2 SYGVNS. V was trimmed by 3 bases and J by 1 base, leaving 10 bases between them. For the CDR3, the DNA is TGTGCCAGCAGTGATCCTCAGGGGTCCTACGAGCAGTACTTC. Protein sequence: CASSDPQGSYEQYF.

The rearrangement uses TRBV21-1 and TRBJ1-5; no check of the table's D call, TRBD1, against the DNA was made. TRBV21-1 is termed a pseudogene. This CDR3 is 14 amino acids long. The CDR3 DNA is TGTGCCAGAAATGCCAGGGGGAACAATCAGCCCCAGCATTTT. Translation gives CARNARGNNQPQHF.

This chain joins TRBV5-1 and TRBJ1-2; 11 nucleotides agree with TRBD1. CDR3 length equals 15 residues. V trimming: 3 bases; J trimming: 10 bases; junction bases outside the gene matches: 11. Germline CDR1 SGHRS, CDR2 YFSETQ. The CDR3 sequence is CASSWGTGGTIHYTF. The CDR3 nucleotides read TGCGCCAGCAGCTGGGGGACAGGGGGTACTATTCACTACACCTTC.

Remarks on this clone: Other nucleotide sequences from this sample produce the same CDR3. The rearrangement links TRBV29-1 to TRBJ1-1; the D is unclear. The CDR3 has 11 residues. The germline V and J ends were trimmed by 7 bases and 0 bases, with 6 bases remaining between them. Looked up from germline, CDR1 is SQVTM and CDR2 is ANQGSEA. The CDR3 loop is CSASLNTEAFF. CDR3 coding DNA: TGCAGCGCGTCTCTGAACACTGAAGCTTTCTTT.

The V call is TRBV11-2, the J call TRBJ1-6, with 10 bases matching TRBD1. CDR3 length equals 19 residues. Germline lookup yields CDR1 SGHAT and CDR2 FQNNGV. V was clipped by 5 bases and J by 1 base; unmatched bases: 11. The CDR3 DNA is TGTGCCAGCAGCCTGGGCCCAGGACAGGGGGGTTCCTATAATTCACCCCTCCACTTT. It yields the protein CASSLGPGQGGSYNSPLHF.

This clone was seen just once. V is TRBV2 and J is TRBJ2-1; TRBD2 aligns across 9 bases. Germline assignment: CDR1 SNHLY and CDR2 FYNNEI. V shed 7 bases and J 1 base; nucleotides not matched to a gene: 14. There are 18 residues in the CDR3. The CDR3 loop reads CASTTMAGGKRSYNEQFF. In DNA form, the CDR3 reads TGTGCCAGCACAACTATGGCGGGGGGGAAAAGGTCCTACAATGAGCAGTTCTTC.

The chain employs TRBV21-1 and TRBJ2-7; the DNA was not compared with TRBD1, the D call given in the table. TRBV21-1 is tagged as a pseudogene. The CDR3 sequence is 15 residues long. The CDR3 loop reads CASSFPCLTSSEQYF. Written as DNA, the CDR3 is TGTGCCAGCAGCTTCCCCTGTTTGACATCAAGCGAGCAGTACTTC.

This chain connects TRBV18 to TRBJ1-2; 7 nucleotides match TRBD1. Losses at the gene ends were 0 bases for V and 7 bases for J; bases not matched to a gene: 2. Germline values: CDR1 KGHSH, CDR2 LQKENI. There are 13 residues in the CDR3. In DNA form, the CDR3 reads TGTGCCAGCTCACCACCGACAGGGTTTGGCTACACCTTC. It specifies CASSPPTGFGYTF. Using reference TRBV18 and TRBJ1-2 for the parts outside the CDR3, the full variable domain is NAGVMQNPRHLVRRRGQEARLRCSPMKGHSHVYWYRQLPEEGLKFMVYLQKENIIDESGMPKERFSAEFPKEGPSILRIQQVVRGDSAAYFCASSPPTGFGYTFGSGTRLTVV.

CDR3 sequence reads: CASSLLAGGPLYTDTQYF. In nucleotides, the CDR3 is TGTGCCAGCAGCCTTCTAGCGGGGGGGCCCCTGTACACAGATACGCAGTATTTT. V is TRBV5-4 and J is TRBJ2-3; 12 nucleotides agree with TRBD2. Losses at the gene ends were 4 bases for V and 2 bases for J; bases not matched to a gene: 11. CDR1 is SGHNT and CDR2 is YYREEE in the germline V gene (reference sequence). The CDR3 runs 18 residues.

The genes are TRBV3-1 (or the pseudogene TRBV3-2) and TRBJ2-2; 9 bases line up with TRBD2. CDR1 LGHDT and CDR2 YNNKEL come from the germline V gene (reference sequence). With 0 bases clipped from V and 6 bases from J, the junction kept 14 bases outside the gene matches. The CDR3 has 19 amino acids. CDR3 protein: CASSQDRAGGIPYAGELFF. The CDR3 DNA reads TGTGCCAGCAGCCAAGATCGGGCGGGGGGGATTCCTTACGCCGGGGAGCTGTTTTTT.

The gene calls are TRBV6-5 and TRBJ1-4; a possible D gene is TRBD1 (5 bases). The CDR3 contains 13 residues. Looked up from germline, CDR1 is MNHEY and CDR2 is SVGAGI. V was clipped by 2 bases and J by 8 bases, with 9 bases between them. Here the CDR3 reads CASSYVGGEKLFF. The CDR3 DNA is TGTGCCAGCAGTTACGTCGGGGGGGAAAAACTGTTTTTT.

The J gene is TRBJ1-4, the V gene TRBV21-1. TRBV21-1 is a documented pseudogene. The CDR3 covers 14 residues. The CDR3 reads CASSKGAGNEKLFF. The DNA of the CDR3 is TGTGCCAGCAGCAAAGGGGCGGGAAATGAAAAACTGTTTTTT.

The V call is TRBV3-1 (or the pseudogene TRBV3-2), the J call TRBJ2-6, with 7 bases aligning to TRBD1. V shed 0 bases, J shed 0 bases, and the junction held 8 bases outside the gene matches. The CDR3 covers 19 residues. CDR1 and CDR2 from the germline V gene are LGHDT and YNNKEL (reference sequence). The CDR3 coding sequence is TGTGCCAGCAGCCAAGAGTGGGACAGCGTCTTCTCTGGGGCCAACGTCCTGACTTTC. It encodes CASSQEWDSVFSGANVLTF.

The CDR3 sequence: CASSLTSGPRETQYF. In DNA form, the CDR3 reads TGCGCCAGCAGCTTGACTAGCGGGCCCAGAGAGACCCAGTACTTC. The rearrangement links TRBV5-1 to TRBJ2-5, with 9 bases aligning to TRBD2. Germline values: CDR1 SGHRS, CDR2 YFSETQ. The CDR3 covers 15 residues. The ends lost 1 base at V and 4 bases at J; junction bases unmatched: 5.